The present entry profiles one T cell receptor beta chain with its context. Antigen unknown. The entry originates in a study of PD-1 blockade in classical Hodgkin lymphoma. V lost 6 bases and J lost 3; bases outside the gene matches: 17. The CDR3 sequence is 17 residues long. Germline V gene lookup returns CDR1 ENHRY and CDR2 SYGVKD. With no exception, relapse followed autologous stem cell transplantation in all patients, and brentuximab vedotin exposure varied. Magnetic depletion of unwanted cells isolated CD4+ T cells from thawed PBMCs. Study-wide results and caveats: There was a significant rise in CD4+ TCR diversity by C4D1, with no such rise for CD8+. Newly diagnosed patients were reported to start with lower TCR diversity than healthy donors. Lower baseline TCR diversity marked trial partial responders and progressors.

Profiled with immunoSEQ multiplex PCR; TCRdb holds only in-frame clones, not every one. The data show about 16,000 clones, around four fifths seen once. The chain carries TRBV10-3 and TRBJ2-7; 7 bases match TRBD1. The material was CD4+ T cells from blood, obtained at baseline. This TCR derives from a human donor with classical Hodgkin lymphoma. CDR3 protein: CAISALTLDRVDYEQYF. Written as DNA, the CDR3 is TGTGCCATCAGCGCCCTCACGCTAGACAGGGTGGACTACGAGCAGTACTTC.